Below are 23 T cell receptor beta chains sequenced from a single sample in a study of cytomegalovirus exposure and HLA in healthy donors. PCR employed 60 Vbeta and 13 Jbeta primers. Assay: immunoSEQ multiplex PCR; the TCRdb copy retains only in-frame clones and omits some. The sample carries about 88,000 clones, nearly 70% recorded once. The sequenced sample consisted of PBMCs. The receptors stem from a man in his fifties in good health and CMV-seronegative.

The CDR3 DNA sequence: TGCGCCAGCAGCTCCCTTGGGGGGGCCTCCTACAATGAGCAGTTCTTC. This codes for CASSSLGGASYNEQFF. The chain recombines TRBV5-1 with TRBJ2-1, with TRBD2 as a possible D gene (7 bases). The CDR3 is 16 residues long. Trimming stripped 3 bases from V and 0 bases from J, with 13 bases between. The germline gives CDR1 SGHRS, CDR2 YFSETQ.

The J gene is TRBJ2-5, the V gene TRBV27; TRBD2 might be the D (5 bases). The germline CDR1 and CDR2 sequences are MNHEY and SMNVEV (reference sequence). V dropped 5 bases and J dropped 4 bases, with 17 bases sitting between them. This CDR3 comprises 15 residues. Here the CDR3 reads CASSPRTFPAETQYF. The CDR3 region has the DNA TGTGCCAGCAGTCCTAGGACTTTCCCGGCAGAGACCCAGTACTTC.

CDR3 nucleotides: TGTGCCACCAGCAGAGGGAGGGGGCACACAGATACGCAGTATTTT. Protein sequence: CATSRGRGHTDTQYF. The V gene is TRBV15, the J gene TRBJ2-3; weak D call: TRBD1 (7 bases). Trimming pared 1 base from V and 2 bases from J, leaving 10 bases between. Looked up from germline, CDR1 is LNHNV and CDR2 is YYDKDF (reference sequence). The CDR3 consists of 15 residues. Full variable domain (remainder filled in from reference TRBV15 and TRBJ2-3): DAMVIQNPRYQVTQFGKPVTLSCSQTLNHNVMYWYQQKSSQAPKLLFHYYDKDFNNEADTPDNFQSRRPNTSFCFLDIRSPGLGDTAMYLCATSRGRGHTDTQYFGPGTRLTVL.

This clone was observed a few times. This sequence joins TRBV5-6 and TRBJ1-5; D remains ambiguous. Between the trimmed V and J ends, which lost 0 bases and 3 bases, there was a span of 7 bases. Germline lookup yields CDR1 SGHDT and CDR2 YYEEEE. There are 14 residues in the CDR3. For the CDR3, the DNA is TGTGCCAGCAGCTTGGGGCCGAACAATCAGCCCCAGCATTTT. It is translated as CASSLGPNNQPQHF.

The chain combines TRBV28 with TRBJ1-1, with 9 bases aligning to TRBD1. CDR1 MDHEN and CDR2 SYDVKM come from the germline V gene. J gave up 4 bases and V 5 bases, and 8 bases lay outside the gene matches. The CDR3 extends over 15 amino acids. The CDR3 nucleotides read TGTGCCAGCAGTCGACCGCCGGGACAGGGCACTGAAGCTTTCTTT. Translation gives CASSRPPGQGTEAFF. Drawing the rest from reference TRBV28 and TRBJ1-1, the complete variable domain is DVKVTQSSRYLVKRTGEKVFLECVQDMDHENMFWYRQDPGLGLRLIYFSYDVKMKEKGDIPEGYSVSREKKERFSLILESASTNQTSMYLCASSRPPGQGTEAFFGQGTRLTVV.

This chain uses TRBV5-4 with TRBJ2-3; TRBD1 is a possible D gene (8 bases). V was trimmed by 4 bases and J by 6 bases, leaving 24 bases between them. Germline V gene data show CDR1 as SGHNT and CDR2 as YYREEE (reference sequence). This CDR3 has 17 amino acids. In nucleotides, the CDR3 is TGTGCCAGCAGCCGGGGGGCAGGGGGCACCCGAATGGATACGCAGTATTTT. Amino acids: CASSRGAGGTRMDTQYF.

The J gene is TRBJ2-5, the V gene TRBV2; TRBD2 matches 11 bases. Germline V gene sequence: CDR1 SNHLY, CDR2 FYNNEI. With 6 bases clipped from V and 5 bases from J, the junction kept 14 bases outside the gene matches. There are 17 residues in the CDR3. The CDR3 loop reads CASRRSPTSGGVETQYF. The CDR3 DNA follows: TGTGCCAGCAGACGGTCCCCTACTAGCGGGGGTGTGGAGACCCAGTACTTC.

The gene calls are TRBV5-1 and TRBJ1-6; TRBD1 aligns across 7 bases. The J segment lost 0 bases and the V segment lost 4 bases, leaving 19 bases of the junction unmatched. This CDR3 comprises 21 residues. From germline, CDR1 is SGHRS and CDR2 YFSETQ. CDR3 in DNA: TGCGCCAGCAGCCGCCGAACAGGGGTCCAAGGACCGAGCTCCTATAATTCACCCCTCCACTTT. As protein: CASSRRTGVQGPSSYNSPLHF.

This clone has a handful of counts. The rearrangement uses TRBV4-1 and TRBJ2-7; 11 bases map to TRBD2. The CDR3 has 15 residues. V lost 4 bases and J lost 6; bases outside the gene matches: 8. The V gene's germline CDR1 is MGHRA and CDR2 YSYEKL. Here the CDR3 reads CASSPSGGLPGEQYF. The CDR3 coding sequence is TGCGCCAGCAGCCCTAGCGGGGGGCTCCCTGGCGAGCAGTACTTC.

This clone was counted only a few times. The CDR3, as DNA: TGTGCCACCAGCAGAGGCGGGACAGCCGGGGAGACCCAGTACTTC. Translated, it gives CATSRGGTAGETQYF. The J gene is TRBJ2-5, the V gene TRBV15; the D gene is possibly TRBD1 (7 bases). V was clipped by 1 base and J by 5 bases, with 14 bases between them. CDR3 length: 15 amino acids. Per the germline V gene, CDR1 is LNHNV and CDR2 is YYDKDF (reference sequence).

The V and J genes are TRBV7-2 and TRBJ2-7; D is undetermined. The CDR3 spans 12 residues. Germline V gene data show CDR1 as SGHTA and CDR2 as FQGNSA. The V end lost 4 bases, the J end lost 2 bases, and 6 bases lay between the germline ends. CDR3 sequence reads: CASSSATYEQYF. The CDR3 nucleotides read TGTGCCAGCAGCTCAGCCACCTACGAGCAGTACTTC.

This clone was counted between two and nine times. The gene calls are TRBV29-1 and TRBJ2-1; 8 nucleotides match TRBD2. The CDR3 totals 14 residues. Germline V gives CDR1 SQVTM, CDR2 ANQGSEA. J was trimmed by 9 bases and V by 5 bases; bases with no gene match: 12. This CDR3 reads CSVRTSILLGEQFF. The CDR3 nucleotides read TGCAGCGTTAGGACTAGCATCCTCCTGGGTGAGCAGTTCTTC.

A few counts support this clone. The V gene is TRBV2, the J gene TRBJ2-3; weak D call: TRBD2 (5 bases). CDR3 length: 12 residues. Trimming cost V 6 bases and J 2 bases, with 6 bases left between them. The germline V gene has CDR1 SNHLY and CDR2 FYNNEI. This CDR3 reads CASREDTDTQYF. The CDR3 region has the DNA TGTGCCAGCAGGGAGGACACAGATACGCAGTATTTT.

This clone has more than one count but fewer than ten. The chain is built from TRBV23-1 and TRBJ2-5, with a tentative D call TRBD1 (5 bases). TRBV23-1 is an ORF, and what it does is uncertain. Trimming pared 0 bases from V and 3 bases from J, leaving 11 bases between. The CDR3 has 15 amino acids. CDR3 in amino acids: CASSQSRTLEETQYF. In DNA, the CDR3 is TGCGCCAGCAGTCAATCGAGGACACTTGAAGAGACCCAGTACTTC.

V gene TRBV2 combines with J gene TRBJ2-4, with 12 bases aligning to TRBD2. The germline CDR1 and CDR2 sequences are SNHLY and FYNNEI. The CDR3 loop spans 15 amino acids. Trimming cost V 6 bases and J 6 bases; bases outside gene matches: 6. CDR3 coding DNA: TGTGCCAGCAGCAAGACTAGCGGGAGAGGAAACATTCAGTACTTC. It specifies CASSKTSGRGNIQYF.

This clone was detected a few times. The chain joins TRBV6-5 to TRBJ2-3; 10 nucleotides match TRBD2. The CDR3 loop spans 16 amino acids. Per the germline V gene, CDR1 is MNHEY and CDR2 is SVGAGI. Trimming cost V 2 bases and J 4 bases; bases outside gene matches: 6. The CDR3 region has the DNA TGTGCCAGCAGTTACGGGCTAGCGGGAGTAGCAGATACGCAGTATTTT. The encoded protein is CASSYGLAGVADTQYF.

CDR3 loop: CASSPQGAGNQPQHF. The CDR3 DNA sequence: TGTGCCAGCAGTCCCCAGGGGGCCGGGAATCAGCCCCAGCATTTT. The rearrangement uses TRBV28 and TRBJ1-5, with 8 bases lining up with TRBD1. From germline, CDR1 is MDHEN and CDR2 SYDVKM. V lost 5 bases to trimming and J lost 4 bases; unmatched junction nucleotides: 7. This CDR3 has 15 residues.

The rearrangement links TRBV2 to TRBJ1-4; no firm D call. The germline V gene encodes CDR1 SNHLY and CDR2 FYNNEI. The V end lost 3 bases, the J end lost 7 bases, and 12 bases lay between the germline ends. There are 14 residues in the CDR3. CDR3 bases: TGTGCCAGCAGTGACCGCCGGGTTGGTGAAAAACTGTTTTTT. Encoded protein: CASSDRRVGEKLFF. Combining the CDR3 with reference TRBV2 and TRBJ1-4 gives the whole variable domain EPEVTQTPSHQVTQMGQEVILRCVPISNHLYFYWYRQILGQKVEFLVSFYNNEISEKSEIFDDQFSVERPDGSNFTLKIRSTKLEDSAMYFCASSDRRVGEKLFFGSGTQLSVL.

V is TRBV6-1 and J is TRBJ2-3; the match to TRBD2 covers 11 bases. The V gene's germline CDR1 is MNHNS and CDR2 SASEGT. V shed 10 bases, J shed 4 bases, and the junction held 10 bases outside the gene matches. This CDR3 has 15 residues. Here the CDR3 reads CATRLSGGAADTQYF. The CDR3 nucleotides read TGTGCCACCCGCCTTAGCGGGGGGGCGGCAGATACGCAGTATTTT.

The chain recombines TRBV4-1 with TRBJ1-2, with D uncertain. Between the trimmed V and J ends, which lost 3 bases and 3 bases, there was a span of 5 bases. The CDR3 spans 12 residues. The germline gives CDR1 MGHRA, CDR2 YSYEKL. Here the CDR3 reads CASSQPDYGYTF. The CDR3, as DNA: TGCGCCAGCAGCCAGCCGGACTATGGCTACACCTTC.

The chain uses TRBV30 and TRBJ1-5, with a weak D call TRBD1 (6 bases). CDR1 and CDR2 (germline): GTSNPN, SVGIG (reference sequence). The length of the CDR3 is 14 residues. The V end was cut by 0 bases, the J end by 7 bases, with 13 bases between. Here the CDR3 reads CAWSVNRQDQPQHF. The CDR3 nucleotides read TGTGCCTGGAGTGTAAATCGACAGGACCAGCCCCAGCATTTT. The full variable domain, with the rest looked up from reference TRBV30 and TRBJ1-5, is SQTIHQWPATLVQPVGSPLSLECTVEGTSNPNLYWYRQAAGRGLQLLFYSVGIGQISSEVPQNLSASRPQDRQFILSSKKLLLSDSGFYLCAWSVNRQDQPQHFGDGTRLSIL.

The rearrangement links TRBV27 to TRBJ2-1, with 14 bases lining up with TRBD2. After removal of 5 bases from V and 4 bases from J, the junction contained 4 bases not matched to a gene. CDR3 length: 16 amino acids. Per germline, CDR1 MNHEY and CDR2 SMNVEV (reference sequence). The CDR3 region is CASSRGLAGVYNEQFF. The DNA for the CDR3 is TGTGCCAGCAGTCGGGGACTAGCGGGAGTTTACAATGAGCAGTTCTTC.

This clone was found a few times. The CDR3 loop is CASSYSPAAMNTEAFF. The CDR3 DNA is TGTGCCAGCAGTTACTCTCCGGCGGCTATGAACACTGAAGCTTTCTTT. The rearrangement links TRBV6-5 to TRBJ1-1; D ambiguous. V lost 0 bases and J 0 bases, leaving 11 bases between the germline ends. The length of the CDR3 is 16 residues. CDR1 MNHEY and CDR2 SVGAGI come from the germline V gene.